Below, 29 T cell receptor beta chains from the same sample are listed, as sequenced in a study of cytomegalovirus exposure and HLA in healthy donors. Researchers ran the PCR with 60 Vbeta and 13 Jbeta primers. Here immunoSEQ multiplex PCR was the method, and the copy in TCRdb shows in-frame clones only, minus some. The sample's table shows some 96,000 clones. The sequenced sample was PBMCs. These TCRs come from a young woman in good health and CMV-seronegative.

The chain combines TRBV11-3 with TRBJ2-7; weak D call: TRBD2 (5 bases). CDR3 length: 14 residues. V lost 4 bases, J lost 4 bases, and 14 bases lay in between. Germline values: CDR1 SGHNT, CDR2 YENEEA. In DNA form, the CDR3 reads TGTGCCAGCAGCTCCGGAGCACTAGGGTACGAGCAGTACTTC. Translating it yields CASSSGALGYEQYF.

The chain employs TRBV28 and TRBJ2-1, with 8 bases aligning to TRBD2. Germline assignment: CDR1 MDHEN and CDR2 SYDVKM. The CDR3 has 14 residues. Germline trimming cut 5 bases from V and 7 bases from J; bases unmatched to any gene: 7. CDR3 in amino acids: CASSLLAVTNEQFF. The CDR3 DNA follows: TGTGCCAGCAGTCTACTAGCGGTCACGAATGAGCAGTTCTTC.

This chain uses TRBV9 with TRBJ1-4, with TRBD1 matching 9 bases. Germline V gene sequence: CDR1 SGDLS, CDR2 YYNGEE. The junction had 9 bases not matched to a gene; V was cut back by 3 bases and J by 6 bases. CDR3 length equals 16 residues. This CDR3 is CASSETTGQGYEKLFF. For the CDR3, the DNA is TGTGCCAGCAGCGAGACCACGGGACAGGGTTATGAAAAACTGTTTTTT.

The chain couples TRBV7-2 to TRBJ1-2, with unresolved D. Germline V gives CDR1 SGHTA, CDR2 FQGNSA. The V and J ends lost 1 base and 1 base respectively, with 13 bases between them. The CDR3 sequence is 16 residues long. CDR3 loop: CASSLVLPGRNYGYTF. In nucleotides, the CDR3 is TGTGCCAGCAGCTTAGTTCTCCCAGGCCGTAACTATGGCTACACCTTC.

The chain is built from TRBV6-1 and TRBJ2-7; 7 bases are shared with TRBD1. Germline V gene data show CDR1 as MNHNS and CDR2 as SASEGT. The ends lost 2 bases at V and 1 base at J; junction bases unmatched: 5. The CDR3 spans 15 residues. The CDR3 loop reads CASSEWQGESYEQYF. CDR3 in DNA: TGTGCCAGCAGTGAATGGCAGGGGGAATCCTACGAGCAGTACTTC.

The V call is TRBV30, the J call TRBJ1-4; D unclear. Deletions cut 4 bases from V and 6 bases from J, with 6 bases between. There are 11 residues in the CDR3. The germline CDR1 and CDR2 sequences are GTSNPN and SVGIG (reference sequence). DNA for the CDR3: TGTGCCTGGATTCGGGATGAAAAACTGTTTTTT. It codes for CAWIRDEKLFF. The full variable domain, completed using reference TRBV30 and TRBJ1-4, is SQTIHQWPATLVQPVGSPLSLECTVEGTSNPNLYWYRQAAGRGLQLLFYSVGIGQISSEVPQNLSASRPQDRQFILSSKKLLLSDSGFYLCAWIRDEKLFFGSGTQLSVL.

The genes are TRBV9 and TRBJ1-2, with D possibly matching TRBD1 (6 bases). Trimming shortened V by 3 bases and J by 1 base, and 16 bases separated the two germline ends. This CDR3 region has 16 residues. Germline CDR1 SGDLS, CDR2 YYNGEE. The CDR3 bases are TGTGCCAGCAGCGCCAACCCTAAGGGGGATAACTATGGCTACACCTTC. As protein: CASSANPKGDNYGYTF.

The gene calls are TRBV18 and TRBJ2-5; the D is unclear. There are 12 residues in the CDR3. V was clipped by 1 base and J by 4 bases, with 4 bases between them. Germline assignment: CDR1 KGHSH and CDR2 LQKENI. The CDR3 here is CASSPRAETQYF. The CDR3 DNA reads as TGTGCCAGCTCACCACGGGCAGAGACCCAGTACTTC.

The rearrangement links TRBV2 to TRBJ1-1; TRBD1 is a possible D gene (5 bases). The CDR3 covers 15 residues. Germline assignment: CDR1 SNHLY and CDR2 FYNNEI. V gave up 7 bases and J gave up 5 bases, with 20 bases separating them. The DNA for the CDR3 is TGTGCCAGCATCGTCGGGAGGGGAATCGGAACTGAAGCTTTCTTT. This codes for CASIVGRGIGTEAFF.

The rearrangement joins TRBV4-2 to TRBJ2-7; 12 positions match TRBD1. V lost 2 bases, J lost 7 bases, and 6 bases stayed unmatched. Germline V gene lookup returns CDR1 LGHNA and CDR2 YNFKEQ. CDR3 length equals 15 residues. The CDR3 spells CASSQSGQGAGEQYF. The CDR3 DNA sequence: TGTGCCAGCAGCCAATCGGGACAGGGGGCTGGAGAGCAGTACTTC.

The chain is built from TRBV10-1 and TRBJ1-4, with D maybe TRBD1 (6 bases). Trimming pared 6 bases from V and 4 bases from J, leaving 12 bases between. The CDR3 contains 14 residues. Germline CDR1 is WNHNN and CDR2 is SYGVQD (reference sequence). The CDR3 coding sequence is TGCGCCAGCAGCCAGGACAGATATAATGAAAAACTGTTTTTT. Translating gives CASSQDRYNEKLFF.

The chain links TRBV4-2 to TRBJ1-3; TRBD1 matches at 10 bases. Germline loops: CDR1 LGHNA, CDR2 YNFKEQ. V gave up 5 bases and J gave up 8 bases; unmatched junction bases: 6. CDR3 size: 14 residues. CDR3 sequence reads: CASSNRDRGHTIYF. For the CDR3, the DNA is TGTGCCAGCAGCAACCGGGACAGGGGACACACCATATATTTT.

J is TRBJ2-1 and V is TRBV7-6; D gene unclear. V gave up 5 bases and J gave up 3 bases, with 17 bases separating them. Germline V gene data show CDR1 as SGHVS and CDR2 as FNYEAQ. The CDR3 totals 16 residues. CDR3 nucleotide sequence: TGTGCCAGCAGCCACCCGGGTGACGCCTTCTACAATGAGCAGTTCTTC. Translating it yields CASSHPGDAFYNEQFF. The full variable domain, its missing parts supplied by reference TRBV7-6 and TRBJ2-1, is GAGVSQSPRYKVTKRGQDVALRCDPISGHVSLYWYRQALGQGPEFLTYFNYEAQQDKSGLPNDRFSAERPEGSISTLTIQRTEQRDSAMYRCASSHPGDAFYNEQFFGPGTRLTVL.

The CDR3 spells CASSGEVYGYTF. Written as DNA, the CDR3 is TGTGCCAGCAGTGGAGAGGTTTATGGCTACACCTTC. This chain links TRBV2 with TRBJ1-2; D unclear. V was clipped by 4 bases and J by 5 bases, with 8 bases between them. This CDR3 contains 12 residues. CDR1 is SNHLY and CDR2 is FYNNEI in the germline V gene.

The chain couples TRBV10-3 to TRBJ1-2; 8 bases match TRBD1. There are 12 residues in the CDR3. The V gene's germline CDR1 is ENHRY and CDR2 SYGVKD. V lost 3 bases and J lost 8; bases outside the gene matches: 2. The CDR3 sequence: CAISDPGGGYTF. In DNA, the CDR3 is TGTGCCATCAGTGATCCAGGGGGCGGCTACACCTTC.

J is TRBJ2-1 and V is TRBV6-5; D unclear. Germline CDR1 reads MNHEY; CDR2 reads SVGAGI. This CDR3 is built from 13 residues. Trimming shortened V by 0 bases and J by 7 bases, and 7 bases separated the two germline ends. CDR3 sequence: CASSYSSGNEQFF. CDR3 in DNA: TGTGCCAGCAGTTACTCATCAGGTAATGAGCAGTTCTTC.

V gene TRBV6-4 combines with J gene TRBJ2-2; 7 bases match TRBD1. Germline V gene lookup returns CDR1 MRHNA and CDR2 SNTAGT. This CDR3 has 15 amino acids. Trimming cost V 3 bases and J 3 bases; bases outside gene matches: 4. The CDR3 loop reads CASSESTGDTGELFF. DNA for the CDR3: TGTGCCAGCAGTGAAAGTACAGGGGACACCGGGGAGCTGTTTTTT.

This chain links TRBV6-4 with TRBJ2-2, with TRBD1 as a possible D gene (5 bases). Deletions cut 8 bases from V and 5 bases from J, with 12 bases between. CDR1 and CDR2 (germline): MRHNA, SNTAGT. The CDR3 contains 13 residues. The CDR3 DNA is TGTGCCAGCTCGCAGGGATCTACCGGGGAGCTGTTTTTT. Its translation: CASSQGSTGELFF.

CDR3 in DNA: TGCGCCAGCAGCTTGAACCCCACAGGGCCCTCCTACAATGAGCAGTTCTTC. As protein: CASSLNPTGPSYNEQFF. V is TRBV5-1 and J is TRBJ2-1; D is perhaps TRBD1 (6 bases). From germline, CDR1 is SGHRS and CDR2 YFSETQ. V was shortened by 1 base and J by 0 bases, with 14 bases between the two germline ends. The CDR3 covers 17 residues.

V is TRBV5-1 and J is TRBJ2-5, with 7 bases matching TRBD1. The V and J ends lost 0 bases and 0 bases, in that order; junction bases with no gene match: 8. Germline CDR1 reads SGHRS; CDR2 reads YFSETQ. The CDR3 totals 17 residues. The CDR3 loop reads CASSLAETGSYQETQYF. The CDR3 DNA follows: TGCGCCAGCAGCTTGGCCGAGACAGGGAGCTACCAAGAGACCCAGTACTTC.

The genes are TRBV6-6 and TRBJ2-3; a possible D gene is TRBD2 (6 bases). Trimming shortened V by 4 bases and J by 0 bases, and 14 bases separated the two germline ends. The CDR3 spans 16 residues. CDR1 MNHNY and CDR2 SVGAGI come from the germline V gene (reference sequence). CDR3 nucleotides: TGTGCCAGCAGTTCCCGGGGGACCGGTAGCACAGATACGCAGTATTTT. Amino acid sequence: CASSSRGTGSTDTQYF.

Comment on this clone: Other DNA sequences in this sample translate to the same CDR3. J is TRBJ1-2 and V is TRBV29-1; D remains ambiguous. Trimming shortened V by 0 bases and J by 6 bases, and 2 bases separated the two germline ends. Germline lookup yields CDR1 SQVTM and CDR2 ANQGSEA. CDR3 length: 10 amino acids. The CDR3 here is CSVEDNGYTF. As DNA, the CDR3 is TGCAGCGTTGAAGATAATGGCTACACCTTC.

The chain employs TRBV19 and TRBJ2-3; 9 bases line up with TRBD2. The length of the CDR3 is 15 residues. The V gene's germline CDR1 is LNHDA and CDR2 SQIVND (reference sequence). Germline trimming cut 3 bases from V and 1 base from J; bases unmatched to any gene: 2. The CDR3 DNA sequence: TGTGCCAGTAGTATGAAGCGGGGGGGCACAGATACGCAGTATTTT. Its protein product is CASSMKRGGTDTQYF.

The chain carries TRBV27 and TRBJ2-5; 9 positions agree with TRBD2. After removal of 8 bases from V and 5 bases from J, the junction contained 9 bases not matched to a gene. Germline V gives CDR1 MNHEY, CDR2 SMNVEV (reference sequence). This CDR3 has 14 residues. CDR3 nucleotides: TGTGCCAGCGGGGGGCGGGAGGGGCTCGAGACCCAGTACTTC. It encodes CASGGREGLETQYF.

The chain is built from TRBV4-1 and TRBJ1-3, with D hard to call. The germline V gene encodes CDR1 MGHRA and CDR2 YSYEKL. Between the trimmed V and J ends, which lost 0 bases and 0 bases, there was a span of 12 bases. The CDR3 sequence is 17 residues long. CDR3 nucleotides: TGCGCCAGCAGCCAAGATCTCGAGGTAATCTCTGGAAACACCATATATTTT. Translation gives CASSQDLEVISGNTIYF.

The rearrangement joins TRBV9 to TRBJ1-6, with D uncertain. The V gene lost 0 bases and the J gene lost 8 bases, with 9 bases spanning the gap. The CDR3 consists of 14 residues. The V gene's germline CDR1 is SGDLS and CDR2 YYNGEE. Here the CDR3 DNA reads TGTGCCAGCAGCGTAGAGCCATACGATTCACCCCTCCACTTT. Its protein is CASSVEPYDSPLHF.

The rearrangement uses TRBV19 and TRBJ2-1; D might be TRBD2 (6 bases). With 7 bases removed from V and 0 bases from J, the gap between germline ends came to 16 bases. Per germline, CDR1 LNHDA and CDR2 SQIVND (reference sequence). The CDR3 contains 16 residues. The DNA of the CDR3 is TGTGCCAGTATCGGGAGAGGACTAAGCTCCTACAATGAGCAGTTCTTC. This gives the protein CASIGRGLSSYNEQFF.

The chain recombines TRBV9 with TRBJ2-5; a possible D gene is TRBD1 (6 bases). The germline V and J ends were trimmed by 0 bases and 5 bases, with 14 bases remaining between them. The CDR3 extends over 15 amino acids. The germline V gene encodes CDR1 SGDLS and CDR2 YYNGEE. The CDR3 DNA is TGTGCCAGCAGCGTAGCGCAGGGGCGAGGGGAGACCCAGTACTTC. It encodes CASSVAQGRGETQYF.

V gene TRBV18 combines with J gene TRBJ1-2; 8 bases are shared with TRBD1. V was clipped by 2 bases and J by 5 bases; unmatched bases: 7. CDR3 length equals 15 residues. Germline CDR1 KGHSH, CDR2 LQKENI. CDR3 region: CASSPGGTGGYGYTF. CDR3 in DNA: TGTGCCAGCTCACCAGGAGGAACAGGGGGTTATGGCTACACCTTC.